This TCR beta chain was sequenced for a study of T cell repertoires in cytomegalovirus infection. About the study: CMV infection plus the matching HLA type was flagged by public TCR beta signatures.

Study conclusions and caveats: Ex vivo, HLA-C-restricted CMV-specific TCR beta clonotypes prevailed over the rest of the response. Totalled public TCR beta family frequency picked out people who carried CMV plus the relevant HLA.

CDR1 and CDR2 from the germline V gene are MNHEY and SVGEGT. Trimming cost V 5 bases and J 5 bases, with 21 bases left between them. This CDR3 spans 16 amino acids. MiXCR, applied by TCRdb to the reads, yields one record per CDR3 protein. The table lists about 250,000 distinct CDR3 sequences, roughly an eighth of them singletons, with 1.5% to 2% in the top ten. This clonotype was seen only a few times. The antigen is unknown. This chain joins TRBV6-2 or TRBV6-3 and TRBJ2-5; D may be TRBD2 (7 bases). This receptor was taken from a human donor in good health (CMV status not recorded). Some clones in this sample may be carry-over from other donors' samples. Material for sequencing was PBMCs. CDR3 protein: CASSTFRGARRETQYF. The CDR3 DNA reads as TGTGCCAGCAGTACCTTCCGGGGGGCTCGGCGGGAGACCCAGTACTTC.